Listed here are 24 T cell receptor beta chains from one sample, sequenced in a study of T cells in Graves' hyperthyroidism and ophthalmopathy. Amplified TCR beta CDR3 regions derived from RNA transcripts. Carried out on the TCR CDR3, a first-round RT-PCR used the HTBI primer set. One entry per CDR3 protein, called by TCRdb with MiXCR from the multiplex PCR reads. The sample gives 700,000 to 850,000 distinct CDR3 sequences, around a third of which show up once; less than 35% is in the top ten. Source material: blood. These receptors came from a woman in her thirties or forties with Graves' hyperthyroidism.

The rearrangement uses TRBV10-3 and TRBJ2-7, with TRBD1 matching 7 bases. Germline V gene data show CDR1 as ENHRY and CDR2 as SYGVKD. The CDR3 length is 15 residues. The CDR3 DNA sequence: TGTGTCAGCAGTTATGGACAGGAGATTCTCCCCGAGCAGTACTTC. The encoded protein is CVSSYGQEILPEQYF.

The CDR3 loop is CASSGDSGGELFF. The CDR3 DNA reads as TGTGCCAGCAGTGGGGATAGCGGGGGGGAGCTGTTTTTT. This chain joins TRBV2 and TRBJ2-2; 7 bases are a match to TRBD2. Trimming removed 4 bases from V and 8 bases from J; junction bases left unmatched: 4. The CDR3 sequence is 13 residues long. CDR1 SNHLY and CDR2 FYNNEI come from the germline V gene.

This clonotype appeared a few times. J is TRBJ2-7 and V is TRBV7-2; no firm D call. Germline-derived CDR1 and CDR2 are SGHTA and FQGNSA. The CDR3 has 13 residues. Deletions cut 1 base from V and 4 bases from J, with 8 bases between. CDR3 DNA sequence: TGTGCCAGCAGCTTAGTACTTCAATACGAGCAGTACTTC. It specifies CASSLVLQYEQYF.

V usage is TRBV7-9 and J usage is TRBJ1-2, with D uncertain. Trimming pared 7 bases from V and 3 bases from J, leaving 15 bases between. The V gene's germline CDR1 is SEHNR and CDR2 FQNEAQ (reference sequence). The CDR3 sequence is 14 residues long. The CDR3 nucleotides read TGTGCCAGCACTCCCCCCGGGGTCGACTATGGCTACACCTTC. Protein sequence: CASTPPGVDYGYTF.

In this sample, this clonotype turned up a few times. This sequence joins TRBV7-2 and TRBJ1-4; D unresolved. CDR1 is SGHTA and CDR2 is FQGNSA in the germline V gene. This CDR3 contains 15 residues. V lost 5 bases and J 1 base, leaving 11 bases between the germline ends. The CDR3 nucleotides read TGTGCCAGCAGCCCGGCCTTGGGAACTAATGAAAAACTGTTTTTT. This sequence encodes CASSPALGTNEKLFF.

CDR3 in amino acids: CATSYQGYQETQYF. In DNA, the CDR3 is TGTGCCACCTCGTACCAGGGATACCAAGAGACCCAGTACTTC. The chain uses TRBV5-5 and TRBJ2-5; D is perhaps TRBD1 (5 bases). The germline V gene has CDR1 SGHKS and CDR2 YYEKEE (reference sequence). Trimming shortened V by 9 bases and J by 0 bases, and 15 bases separated the two germline ends. This CDR3 contains 14 residues.

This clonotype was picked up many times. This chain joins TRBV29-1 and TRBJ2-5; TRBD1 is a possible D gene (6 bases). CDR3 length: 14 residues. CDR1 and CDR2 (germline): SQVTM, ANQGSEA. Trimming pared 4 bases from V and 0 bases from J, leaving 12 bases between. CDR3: CSVAEDSYQETQYF. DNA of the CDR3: TGCAGCGTTGCAGAGGACAGCTACCAAGAGACCCAGTACTTC.

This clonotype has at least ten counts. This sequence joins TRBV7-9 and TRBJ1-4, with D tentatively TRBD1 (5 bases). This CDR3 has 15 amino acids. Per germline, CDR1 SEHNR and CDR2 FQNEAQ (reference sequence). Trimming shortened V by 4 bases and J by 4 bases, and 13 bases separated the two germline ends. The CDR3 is CASSSRQPINEKLFF. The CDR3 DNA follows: TGTGCCAGCAGCTCCAGACAGCCGATTAATGAAAAACTGTTTTTT.

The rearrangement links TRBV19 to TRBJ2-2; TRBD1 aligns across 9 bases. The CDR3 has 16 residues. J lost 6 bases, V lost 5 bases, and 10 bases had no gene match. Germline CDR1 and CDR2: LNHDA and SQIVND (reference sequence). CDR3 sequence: CASSPRDRAGPGELFF. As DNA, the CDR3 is TGTGCCAGTAGTCCCCGGGACAGGGCGGGGCCCGGGGAGCTGTTTTTT.

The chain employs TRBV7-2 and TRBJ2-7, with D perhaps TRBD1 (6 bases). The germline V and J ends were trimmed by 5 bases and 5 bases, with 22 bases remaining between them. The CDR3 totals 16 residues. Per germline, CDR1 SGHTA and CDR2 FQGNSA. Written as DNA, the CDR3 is TGTGCCAGCAGCATTTCGGACAGCCCCCGGCACCACGAGCAGTACTTC. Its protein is CASSISDSPRHHEQYF.

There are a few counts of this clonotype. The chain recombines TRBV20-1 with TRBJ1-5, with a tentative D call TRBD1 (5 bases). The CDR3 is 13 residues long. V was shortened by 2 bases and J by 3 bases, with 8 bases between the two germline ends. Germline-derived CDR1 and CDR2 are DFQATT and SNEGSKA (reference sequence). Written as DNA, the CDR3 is TGCAGTGCTAGACGACAGTTCAATCAGCCCCAGCATTTT. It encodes CSARRQFNQPQHF.

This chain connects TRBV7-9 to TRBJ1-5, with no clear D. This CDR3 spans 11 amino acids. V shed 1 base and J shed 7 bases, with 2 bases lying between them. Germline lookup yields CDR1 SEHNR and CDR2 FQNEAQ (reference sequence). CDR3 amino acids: CASSLEQPQHF. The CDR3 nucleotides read TGTGCCAGCAGCTTAGAACAGCCCCAGCATTTT.

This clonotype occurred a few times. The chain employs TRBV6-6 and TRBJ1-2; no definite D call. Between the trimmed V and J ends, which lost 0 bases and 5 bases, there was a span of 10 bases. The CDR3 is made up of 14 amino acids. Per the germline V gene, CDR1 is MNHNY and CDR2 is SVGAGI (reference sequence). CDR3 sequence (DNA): TGTGCCAGCAGTTACTCCGGAGGCGAGTATGGCTACACCTTC. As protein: CASSYSGGEYGYTF.

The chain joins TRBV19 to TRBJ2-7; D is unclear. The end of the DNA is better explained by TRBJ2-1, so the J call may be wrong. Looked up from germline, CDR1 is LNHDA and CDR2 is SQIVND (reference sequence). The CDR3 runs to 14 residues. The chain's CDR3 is CASSIDLSTNEQFF. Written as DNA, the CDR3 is TGTGCCAGTAGTATAGATCTGAGCACCAATGAGCAGTTCTTC.

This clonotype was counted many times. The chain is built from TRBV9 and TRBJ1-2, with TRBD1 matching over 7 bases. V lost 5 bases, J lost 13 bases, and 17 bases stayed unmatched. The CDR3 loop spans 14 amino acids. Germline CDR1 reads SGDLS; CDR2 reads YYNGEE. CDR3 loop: CASRPREAGQRITF. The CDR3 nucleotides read TGTGCCAGCAGACCCAGGGAGGCGGGACAGCGGATCACCTTC.

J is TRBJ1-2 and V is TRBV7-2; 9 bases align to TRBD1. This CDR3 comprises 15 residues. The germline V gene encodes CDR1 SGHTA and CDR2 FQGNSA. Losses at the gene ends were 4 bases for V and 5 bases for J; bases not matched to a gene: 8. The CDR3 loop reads CASSSDYRGLYGYTF. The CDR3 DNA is TGTGCCAGCAGCTCAGACTACAGGGGGCTTTATGGCTACACCTTC.

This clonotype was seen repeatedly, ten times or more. The CDR3 protein is CASTLDPNYGYTF. Written as DNA, the CDR3 is TGTGCCAGTACACTAGATCCGAACTATGGCTACACCTTC. The V and J genes are TRBV19 and TRBJ1-2; no firm D call. Germline loops: CDR1 LNHDA, CDR2 SQIVND (reference sequence). V was shortened by 7 bases and J by 2 bases, with 11 bases between the two germline ends. The CDR3 runs to 13 residues.

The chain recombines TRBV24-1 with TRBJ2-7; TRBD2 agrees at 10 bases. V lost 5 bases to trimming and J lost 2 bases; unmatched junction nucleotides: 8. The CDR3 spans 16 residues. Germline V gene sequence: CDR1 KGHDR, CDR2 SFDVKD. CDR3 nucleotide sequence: TGTGCCACCAGTGGCCCTGGACTAGCGGAACCCTACGAGCAGTACTTC. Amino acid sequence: CATSGPGLAEPYEQYF.

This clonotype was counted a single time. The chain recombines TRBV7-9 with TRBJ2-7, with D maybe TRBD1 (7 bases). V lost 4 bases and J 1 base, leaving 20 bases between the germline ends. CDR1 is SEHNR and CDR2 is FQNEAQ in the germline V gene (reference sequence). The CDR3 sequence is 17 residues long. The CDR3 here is CASSWGAGTVESYEQYF. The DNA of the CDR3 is TGTGCCAGCAGCTGGGGGGCCGGGACAGTAGAATCCTACGAGCAGTACTTC.

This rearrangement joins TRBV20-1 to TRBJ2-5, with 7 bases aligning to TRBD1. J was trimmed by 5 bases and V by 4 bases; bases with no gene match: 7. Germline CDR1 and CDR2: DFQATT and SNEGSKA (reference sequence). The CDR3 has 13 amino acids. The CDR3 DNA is TGCAGTGCTACCAAAGGGGGCCTGGAGACCCAGTACTTC. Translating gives CSATKGGLETQYF.

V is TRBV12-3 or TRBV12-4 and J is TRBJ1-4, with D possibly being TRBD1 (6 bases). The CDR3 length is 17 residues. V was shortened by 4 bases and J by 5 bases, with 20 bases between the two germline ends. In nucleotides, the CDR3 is TGTGCCAGCAGTTACACAGACAGGTTGCTAGAGAATGAAAAACTGTTTTTT. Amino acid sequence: CASSYTDRLLENEKLFF.

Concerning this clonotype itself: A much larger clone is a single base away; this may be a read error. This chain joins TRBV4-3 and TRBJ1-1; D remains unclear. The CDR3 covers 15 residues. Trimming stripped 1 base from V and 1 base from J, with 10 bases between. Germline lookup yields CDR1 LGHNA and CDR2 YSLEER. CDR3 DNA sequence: TGCGCCAGCAGCCAAGTGGCATGGACGAACACTGAAGCTTTCTTT. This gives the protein CASSQVAWTNTEAFF.

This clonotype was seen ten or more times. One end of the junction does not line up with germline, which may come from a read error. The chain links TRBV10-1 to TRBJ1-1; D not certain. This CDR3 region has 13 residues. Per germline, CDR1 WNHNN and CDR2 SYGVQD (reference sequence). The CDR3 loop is CASSEDGNTEAFF. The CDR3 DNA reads TGTGCCAGCAGCGAGGACGGGAACACTGAAGCTTTCTTT.

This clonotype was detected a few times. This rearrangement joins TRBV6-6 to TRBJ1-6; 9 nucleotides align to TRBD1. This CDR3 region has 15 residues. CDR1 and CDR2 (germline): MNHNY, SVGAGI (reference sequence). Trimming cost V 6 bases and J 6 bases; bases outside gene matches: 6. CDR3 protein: CASRLGQGANSPLHF. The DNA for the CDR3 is TGTGCCAGCAGACTGGGACAGGGTGCTAATTCACCCCTCCACTTT.